The clone carrying this T cell receptor beta chain has just a few counts. Through a sample-barcoded 5' primer and a J-beta primer mix, a second PCR was run for roughly 6 to 12 cycles. TCRdb passed the 5' RACE reads through MiXCR, listing each CDR3 protein once. The repertoire has about 1,800,000 distinct CDR3 sequences, roughly 28% of them found once; the top ten carry 7.7%. This sample was included in a study of blood T cells in healthy people across ages. The CDR3 totals 15 residues. The V gene's germline CDR1 is LNHNV and CDR2 YYDKDF (reference sequence). Trimming shortened V by 0 bases and J by 2 bases, and 10 bases separated the two germline ends.

Sequences were obtained from blood. This TCR came from a woman younger than 45 in good health. The chain links TRBV15 to TRBJ1-1, with TRBD1 as a possible D gene (5 bases). The chain's CDR3 is CATSRDRGLNTEAFF. In DNA form, the CDR3 reads TGTGCCACCAGCAGAGATAGGGGTTTAAACACTGAAGCTTTCTTT.